Each of the 29 T cell receptor beta chains below was sequenced from the same sample in a study of Tregs in tolerant kidney transplant recipients (dated by TCRdb to 2018 to 2020). The time point label here, explained by the study, means: blood sample drawn before combined kidney and bone marrow transplant. Receptor libraries were prepared by the immunoSEQ multiplex PCR assay. Not all clones reach the TCRdb copy of this immuneACCESS table, which keeps in-frame sequences only. Checked studies attribute under half of the gap to unresolved V genes and leave the rest unexplained. The sample table shows about 94,000 clones, and 80% to 95% are seen once. Around 0.45% of the sample rests with the top ten. The sample was CD4+ T cells from blood, taken before the transplant. The receptors come from a human donor who received a combined kidney and bone marrow transplant.

A single count supports this clone. J is TRBJ2-5 and V is TRBV29-1; D is possibly TRBD2 (6 bases). The V end lost 6 bases, the J end lost 4 bases, and 12 bases lay between the germline ends. CDR1 and CDR2 (germline): SQVTM, ANQGSEA. The CDR3 is made up of 12 amino acids. The CDR3 region is CSVTMGGETQYF. The CDR3 DNA reads as TGCAGCGTCACCATGGGGGGAGAGACCCAGTACTTC.

The V call is TRBV5-1, the J call TRBJ2-7; 8 bases match TRBD2. The CDR3 extends over 17 amino acids. The V gene's germline CDR1 is SGHRS and CDR2 YFSETQ. The V gene end was trimmed by 0 bases and the J gene end by 2 bases; junction bases not matched to a gene: 10. For the CDR3, the DNA is TGCGCCAGCAGCTTGGAAGGCGGGGGGCCGGGGGCCTACGAGCAGTACTTC. It specifies CASSLEGGGPGAYEQYF.

V gene TRBV29-1 combines with J gene TRBJ2-5; D perhaps matches TRBD1 (6 bases). Germline values: CDR1 SQVTM, CDR2 ANQGSEA. V lost 7 bases and J lost 1, with 10 bases in between. The CDR3 contains 12 residues. CDR3 in amino acids: CSARDTQETQYF. The CDR3 coding sequence is TGCAGCGCACGGGACACCCAAGAGACCCAGTACTTC.

Of note for this clone: At one boundary the junction diverges from the germline segment, which might be a read error. At the DNA level, this CDR3 is encoded by other sequences in the same sample as well. The chain has TRBV29-1 and TRBJ1-6, with a tentative D call TRBD1 (5 bases). The CDR3 runs to 13 residues. In germline, CDR1 is SQVTM, CDR2 ANQGSEA. The DNA for the CDR3 is TGCAGCGGCGGACAAGCCTATAATTCCCCCCTCCACTTT. Translating gives CSGGQAYNSPLHF. The full variable domain, its missing parts supplied by reference TRBV29-1 and TRBJ1-6, is SAVISQKPSRDICQRGTSLTIQCQVDSQVTMMFWYRQQPGQSLTLIATANQGSEATYESGFVIDKFPISRPNLTFSTLTVSNMSPEDSSIYLCSGGQAYNSPLHFGNGTRLTVT.

This sequence joins TRBV4-1 and TRBJ2-3, with 7 positions matching TRBD2. The J segment lost 2 bases and the V segment lost 4 bases, leaving 12 bases of the junction unmatched. The CDR3 has 17 amino acids. Germline assignment: CDR1 MGHRA and CDR2 YSYEKL. The CDR3 DNA reads as TGCGCCAGCAGCCTTGGAACTAGCGCAAAACTCACAGATACGCAGTATTTT. Translating it yields CASSLGTSAKLTDTQYF.

The chain couples TRBV28 to TRBJ1-2; perhaps TRBD1 as D (5 bases). The CDR3 is 12 amino acids. V was clipped by 4 bases and J by 5 bases, with 8 bases between them. CDR1 MDHEN and CDR2 SYDVKM come from the germline V gene. The CDR3 DNA is TGTGCCAGCAGTTGGGGGGAATATGGCTACACCTTC. Translating gives CASSWGEYGYTF.

The chain couples TRBV4-2 to TRBJ2-3; 7 positions match TRBD2. The CDR3 is 15 amino acids. V gave up 2 bases and J gave up 4 bases; unmatched junction bases: 6. Per the germline V gene, CDR1 is LGHNA and CDR2 is YNFKEQ. CDR3 in DNA: TGTGCCAGCAGCCAACGGGACGGGGGGTCAGATACGCAGTATTTT. Translation: CASSQRDGGSDTQYF.

CDR3 bases: TGTGCCAGCAAGGGGTCAGGGTACTACAATGAGCAGTTCTTC. This gives the protein CASKGSGYYNEQFF. The chain carries TRBV6-5 and TRBJ2-1; maybe TRBD1 (5 bases). The germline V and J ends were trimmed by 7 bases and 3 bases, with 13 bases remaining between them. Germline V gene sequence: CDR1 MNHEY, CDR2 SVGAGI. There are 14 residues in the CDR3.

J is TRBJ1-1 and V is TRBV7-3; D might be TRBD1 (5 bases). V shed 4 bases and J shed 0 bases, with 12 bases lying between them. This CDR3 has 15 residues. Germline CDR1 and CDR2: SGHTA and FQGTGA. CDR3 nucleotides: TGTGCCAGCAGCTCGGGGGGTTCGATGAACACTGAAGCTTTCTTT. This translates into CASSSGGSMNTEAFF.

The V gene is TRBV5-1, the J gene TRBJ2-1; TRBD2 aligns across 14 bases. The V and J ends lost 0 bases and 8 bases, in that order; junction bases with no gene match: 4. The CDR3 sequence is 16 residues long. The V gene's germline CDR1 is SGHRS and CDR2 YFSETQ. CDR3 sequence: CASSLVRTSGGHEQFF. The CDR3 DNA reads TGCGCCAGCAGCTTGGTTCGGACTAGCGGGGGGCATGAGCAGTTCTTC.

V is TRBV5-8 and J is TRBJ2-7; 7 positions agree with TRBD2. The CDR3 totals 14 residues. V gave up 2 bases and J gave up 4 bases; unmatched junction bases: 6. Germline loops: CDR1 SGHTS, CDR2 YDEGEE. CDR3 DNA sequence: TGTGCCAGCAGCTTTTCCGGGGGGATATACGAGCAGTACTTC. Translation: CASSFSGGIYEQYF.

CDR3 loop: CASSLYSGTPAGELFF. The CDR3 region has the DNA TGTGCCAGCAGCTTATATAGCGGGACTCCTGCCGGGGAGCTGTTTTTT. The chain recombines TRBV7-9 with TRBJ2-2; TRBD2 matches at 8 bases. The CDR3 is made up of 16 amino acids. J gave up 6 bases and V 2 bases, and 8 bases lay outside the gene matches. Germline values: CDR1 SEHNR, CDR2 FQNEAQ (reference sequence).

V and J are TRBV18 and TRBJ1-4; a possible D gene is TRBD1 (5 bases). The CDR3 runs 16 residues. Per germline, CDR1 KGHSH and CDR2 LQKENI. V lost 1 base and J 7 bases, leaving 16 bases between the germline ends. Here the CDR3 reads CASSPRSGMWSEKLFF. DNA of the CDR3: TGTGCCAGCTCACCACGTTCAGGGATGTGGAGTGAAAAACTGTTTTTT.

V and J are TRBV5-1 and TRBJ2-5, with D perhaps TRBD2 (6 bases). The V gene's germline CDR1 is SGHRS and CDR2 YFSETQ. The V end lost 7 bases, the J end lost 5 bases, and 24 bases lay between the germline ends. The CDR3 runs to 16 residues. The CDR3 DNA reads as TGCGCCAGCTCCGGAGGACTATATATTATATCTGAGACCCAGTACTTC. Protein: CASSGGLYIISETQYF.

V and J are TRBV29-1 and TRBJ1-4; D uncertain. Trimming pared 4 bases from V and 8 bases from J, leaving 14 bases between. The CDR3 totals 13 residues. The germline V gene has CDR1 SQVTM and CDR2 ANQGSEA. The CDR3 reads CSVGTGIGEKLFF. CDR3 bases: TGCAGCGTTGGGACGGGGATTGGGGAAAAACTGTTTTTT.

The chain has TRBV7-2 and TRBJ2-7; 9 bases fit TRBD2. The CDR3 loop spans 15 amino acids. Germline CDR1 and CDR2: SGHTA and FQGNSA. The ends lost 1 base at V and 6 bases at J; junction bases unmatched: 7. CDR3 DNA sequence: TGTGCCAGCAGCTTAGTGGCGGGAGGGCCAGGCGAGCAGTACTTC. It translates to CASSLVAGGPGEQYF.

The chain combines TRBV18 with TRBJ1-1, with 9 bases lining up with TRBD1. After removal of 6 bases from V and 4 bases from J, the junction contained 9 bases not matched to a gene. The CDR3 extends over 15 amino acids. In germline, CDR1 is KGHSH, CDR2 LQKENI. The CDR3 sequence: CASSHGTGTPTEAFF. The CDR3 bases are TGTGCCAGCTCCCATGGGACAGGGACGCCCACTGAAGCTTTCTTT.

The table lists this clone with a few counts. This chain joins TRBV5-6 and TRBJ2-1; D uncertain. The CDR3 consists of 15 residues. The germline V gene has CDR1 SGHDT and CDR2 YYEEEE. Trimming pared 2 bases from V and 0 bases from J, leaving 9 bases between. Here the CDR3 DNA reads TGTGCCAGCAGCTTTCAGAGGCACTCCTACAATGAGCAGTTCTTC. Amino acids: CASSFQRHSYNEQFF.

The CDR3 region is CASSLISGSYGEQYF. The CDR3 DNA follows: TGTGCCAGCAGCTTGATTAGCGGTTCTTACGGCGAGCAGTACTTC. The rearrangement joins TRBV5-5 to TRBJ2-7, with a weak D call TRBD2 (6 bases). This CDR3 spans 15 amino acids. Germline CDR1 and CDR2: SGHKS and YYEKEE (reference sequence). V lost 1 base and J lost 6, with 17 bases in between.

The rearrangement uses TRBV9 and TRBJ2-2, with 8 bases matching TRBD1. Trimming cost V 4 bases and J 4 bases; bases outside gene matches: 9. CDR1 SGDLS and CDR2 YYNGEE come from the germline V gene. This CDR3 comprises 16 residues. CDR3 region: CASSYMTGVTTGELFF. The CDR3 bases are TGTGCCAGCAGCTATATGACAGGGGTGACCACCGGGGAGCTGTTTTTT.

V is TRBV6-4 and J is TRBJ1-1; 7 bases agree with TRBD1. The CDR3 spans 13 residues. CDR1 and CDR2 from the germline V gene are MRHNA and SNTAGT. Germline trimming cut 5 bases from V and 4 bases from J; bases unmatched to any gene: 4. The CDR3 sequence: CASSRTGVTEAFF. CDR3 DNA sequence: TGTGCCAGCAGTAGAACAGGGGTCACTGAAGCTTTCTTT.

The rearrangement joins TRBV28 to TRBJ1-6; 7 nucleotides agree with TRBD1. Trimming removed 2 bases from V and 7 bases from J; junction bases left unmatched: 8. Germline V lookup: CDR1 MDHEN, CDR2 SYDVKM. CDR3 length: 16 amino acids. CDR3 sequence: CASSLTQTGLNSPLHF. CDR3 bases: TGTGCCAGCAGTTTAACGCAGACAGGGTTAAATTCACCCCTCCACTTT.

The gene calls are TRBV29-1 and TRBJ1-1; D is unclear. The germline V and J ends were trimmed by 3 bases and 6 bases, with 17 bases remaining between them. The CDR3 spans 14 residues. CDR1 is SQVTM, CDR2 ANQGSEA, per germline. The CDR3 DNA reads TGCAGCGTTGAGGCGGATTCCTCTACCTCTGAAGCTTTCTTT. Translating gives CSVEADSSTSEAFF.

The rearrangement joins TRBV2 to TRBJ2-5; 7 bases are a match to TRBD1. The J call is uncertain, as TRBJ2-7 better fits the DNA end. This CDR3 has 13 amino acids. CDR1 SNHLY and CDR2 FYNNEI come from the germline V gene. CDR3: CASSRQGLYEQYF. The CDR3 coding sequence is TGTGCCAGCAGTAGACAGGGTCTCTACGAGCAGTACTTC.

Regarding this clone: At one boundary the junction diverges from the germline segment, which might be a read error. The chain carries TRBV11-2 and TRBJ2-1; tentatively, D is TRBD2 (6 bases). CDR3 size: 15 residues. CDR1 SGHAT and CDR2 FQNNGV come from the germline V gene. As DNA, the CDR3 is TGTGCCAGCACCTTATTACTAGCTCCCCAAGGGAAGCAGTTCTTC. Residues: CASTLLLAPQGKQFF.

The chain combines TRBV9 with TRBJ2-1, with TRBD1 matching over 7 bases. The V gene end was trimmed by 5 bases and the J gene end by 3 bases; junction bases not matched to a gene: 8. This CDR3 contains 15 residues. From germline, CDR1 is SGDLS and CDR2 YYNGEE. DNA for the CDR3: TGTGCCAGCAGTGCTACAGGGGTTAACTACAATGAGCAGTTCTTC. This sequence encodes CASSATGVNYNEQFF.

The chain employs TRBV28 and TRBJ2-1, with 8 bases matching TRBD2. Germline lookup yields CDR1 MDHEN and CDR2 SYDVKM. V lost 8 bases to trimming and J lost 3 bases; unmatched junction nucleotides: 9. The CDR3 runs to 15 residues. The CDR3 DNA follows: TGTGCCAGCCCCCCGAGCGGGGGCAACTACAATGAGCAGTTCTTC. Amino acid sequence: CASPPSGGNYNEQFF.

The chain combines TRBV7-3 with TRBJ2-5; D unclear. Looked up from germline, CDR1 is SGHTA and CDR2 is FQGTGA. V gave up 1 base and J gave up 2 bases, with 5 bases separating them. CDR3 length: 13 amino acids. This chain's CDR3 is CASSLKQQETQYF. CDR3 DNA sequence: TGTGCCAGCAGCTTAAAACAGCAAGAGACCCAGTACTTC.

V gene TRBV13 combines with J gene TRBJ1-2; TRBD1 is a possible D gene (5 bases). This CDR3 comprises 12 residues. The V end lost 5 bases, the J end lost 7 bases, and 11 bases lay between the germline ends. Germline values: CDR1 PRHDT, CDR2 FYEKMQ (reference sequence). The CDR3 sequence is CASSLWGGGYTF. In nucleotides, the CDR3 is TGTGCCAGCAGCCTTTGGGGGGGTGGCTACACCTTC.